This T cell receptor beta chain is drawn from a study of T cell changes during pregnancy in multiple sclerosis. Assay used: immunoSEQ multiplex PCR; TCRdb lists only in-frame clones, some missing. The sample includes 68,000 or so clones, around 90% seen only once; the top ten take about 1.5%. This CDR3 region has 17 residues. Germline CDR1 is LGHNA and CDR2 is YSLEER. V lost 3 bases and J lost 10; bases outside the gene matches: 13. The J gene is TRBJ1-6, the V gene TRBV4-3; TRBD1 aligns across 9 bases. This material consisted of peripheral blood, taken in the second trimester of pregnancy. This TCR was sampled from a female donor in good health, enrolled as a control in a pregnancy study. The CDR3 DNA reads as TGCGCCAGCAGCCACGGAATGGGACAGGGTCGGGGCTCACCCCTCCACTTT. It encodes CASSHGMGQGRGSPLHF.